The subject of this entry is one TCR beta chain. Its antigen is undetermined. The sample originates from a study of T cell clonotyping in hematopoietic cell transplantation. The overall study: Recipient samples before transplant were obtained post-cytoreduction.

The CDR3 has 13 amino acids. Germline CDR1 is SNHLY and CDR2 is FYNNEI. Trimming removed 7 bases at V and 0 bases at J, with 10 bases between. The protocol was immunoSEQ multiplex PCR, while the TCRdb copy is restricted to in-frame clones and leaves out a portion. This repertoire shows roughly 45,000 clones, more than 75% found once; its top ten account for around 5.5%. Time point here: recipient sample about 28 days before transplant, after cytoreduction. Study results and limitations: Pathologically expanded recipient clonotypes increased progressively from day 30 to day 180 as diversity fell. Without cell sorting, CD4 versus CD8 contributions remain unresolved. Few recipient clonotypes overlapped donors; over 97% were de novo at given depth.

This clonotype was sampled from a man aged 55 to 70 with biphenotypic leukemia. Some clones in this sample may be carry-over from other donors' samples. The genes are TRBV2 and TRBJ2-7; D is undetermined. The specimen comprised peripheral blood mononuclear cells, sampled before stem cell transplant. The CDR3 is CASKRTPSYEQYF. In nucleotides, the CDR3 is TGTGCCAGCAAGAGGACGCCCTCCTACGAGCAGTACTTC.